Each of the 29 T cell receptor beta chains below was sequenced from the same sample in a study of blood T cells in healthy people across ages. A second PCR, run for roughly 7 to 12 cycles, used a sample-barcoded 5' primer plus a J-beta primer mix. TCRdb fed the 5' RACE reads into MiXCR, producing one record per CDR3 protein. The sample records 1.5 million or so distinct CDR3 sequences, roughly 45% being singletons. The sample comprised blood. These receptor sequences come from a woman younger than 35 in good health.

This sequence joins TRBV20-1 and TRBJ2-1; the match to TRBD2 covers 14 bases. J gave up 5 bases and V 5 bases, and 5 bases lay outside the gene matches. The CDR3 has 15 residues. Germline lookup yields CDR1 DFQATT and CDR2 SNEGSKA (reference sequence). This chain's CDR3 is CSASGLAGGNNEQFF. DNA of the CDR3: TGCAGTGCTTCCGGACTAGCGGGAGGCAACAATGAGCAGTTCTTC.

V usage is TRBV7-8 and J usage is TRBJ2-2; TRBD1 matches 7 bases. The CDR3 has 15 residues. Germline V lookup: CDR1 SGHVS, CDR2 FQNEAQ. With 5 bases clipped from V and 8 bases from J, the junction kept 11 bases outside the gene matches. CDR3 loop: CASSPTTGLGGELFF. The CDR3 nucleotides read TGTGCCAGCAGCCCAACGACAGGGTTGGGGGGGGAGCTGTTTTTT.

CDR3: CSPSSVGGHNEQYF. The CDR3 DNA follows: TGCAGTCCTTCTAGCGTGGGGGGACACAATGAGCAGTACTTC. V and J are TRBV20-1 and TRBJ2-5; the D gene could be TRBD1 or TRBD2 (6 bases each). The V and J ends lost 8 bases and 11 bases respectively, with 27 bases between them. Germline V gene sequence: CDR1 DFQATT, CDR2 SNEGSKA (reference sequence). CDR3 size: 14 residues.

This clonotype was seen a handful of times. The chain uses TRBV9 and TRBJ2-1, with TRBD2 matching 9 bases. The ends lost 0 bases at V and 7 bases at J; junction bases unmatched: 11. This CDR3 is built from 17 residues. Germline V lookup: CDR1 SGDLS, CDR2 YYNGEE. In DNA, the CDR3 is TGTGCCAGCAGCGTAGTTGGTGCGGGGGGGCTTGGAAATGAGCAGTTCTTC. This translates into CASSVVGAGGLGNEQFF.

Only a few counts were recorded for this clonotype. One end of the junction fails to match germline, which may point to a read error. V and J are TRBV7-7 and TRBJ2-1; 14 positions agree with TRBD2. This CDR3 has 15 amino acids. Per germline, CDR1 SSHAT and CDR2 FNYEAQ (reference sequence). The CDR3 DNA follows: TGTGCTAGCAGCCGGACTAGCGGGGGGTTGTATGAGCAGTTCTTC. The encoded protein is CASSRTSGGLYEQFF.

The rearrangement uses TRBV20-1 and TRBJ2-1, with 13 bases aligning to TRBD2. The CDR3 has 18 amino acids. Per germline, CDR1 DFQATT and CDR2 SNEGSKA (reference sequence). V shed 3 bases, J shed 2 bases, and the junction held 10 bases outside the gene matches. CDR3 amino acids: CSARPLTSGGATYNEQFF. In nucleotides, the CDR3 is TGCAGTGCTAGGCCACTTACTAGCGGGGGGGCCACCTACAATGAGCAGTTCTTC.

In DNA, the CDR3 is TGCGCCAGCAGCCCAGGACAGGGGCTGAGGGCTGAAGCTTTCTTT. This translates into CASSPGQGLRAEAFF. This chain links TRBV5-1 with TRBJ1-1; 9 nucleotides match TRBD1. The V gene end was trimmed by 4 bases and the J gene end by 6 bases; junction bases not matched to a gene: 10. CDR1 SGHRS and CDR2 YFSETQ come from the germline V gene. This CDR3 region has 15 residues.

This chain joins TRBV6-1 and TRBJ2-4; D uncertain. The tail of the sequence fits TRBJ2-7 better, so the J call may be wrong. This CDR3 has 13 amino acids. Germline V gene lookup returns CDR1 MNHNS and CDR2 SASEGT. CDR3 in amino acids: CASRAQTRYEQYF. The CDR3 region has the DNA TGTGCCAGCCGCGCACAGACTCGGTACGAGCAGTACTTC.

The chain recombines TRBV5-1 with TRBJ2-7, with 10 nucleotides matching TRBD2. CDR3 size: 14 residues. Trimming at V came to 4 bases and at J to 6 bases, leaving 7 bases not matched to a gene. CDR1 is SGHRS and CDR2 is YFSETQ in the germline V gene. The CDR3 region is CASSQAGGPREQYF. Written as DNA, the CDR3 is TGCGCCAGCAGCCAAGCGGGGGGGCCTCGCGAGCAGTACTTC.

V gene TRBV12-3 or TRBV12-4 combines with J gene TRBJ2-1; D not resolved. The CDR3 loop spans 13 amino acids. V lost 6 bases and J 8 bases, leaving 14 bases between the germline ends. The CDR3 loop is CASSLTTADEQFF. The CDR3, as DNA: TGTGCCAGCAGCCTTACTACGGCCGATGAGCAGTTCTTC.

The chain couples TRBV14 to TRBJ2-4; 7 bases fit TRBD1. CDR1 and CDR2 from the germline V gene are SGHDN and FVKESK. CDR3 size: 13 residues. Trimming at V came to 4 bases and at J to 13 bases, leaving 10 bases not matched to a gene. The CDR3 nucleotides read TGTGCCAGCAGCCGACGAGGGGGCGGAGAGCAGTACTTC. It encodes CASSRRGGGEQYF.

The chain joins TRBV12-3 or TRBV12-4 to TRBJ2-1; perhaps TRBD1 as D (6 bases). V was trimmed by 5 bases and J by 8 bases, leaving 16 bases between them. CDR3 length: 14 residues. For the CDR3, the DNA is TGTGCCAGCAGTGTCCGGCAGGGGCTCGATGAGCAGTTCTTC. Protein: CASSVRQGLDEQFF.

The chain carries TRBV6-1 and TRBJ1-1; a weak D match, TRBD1 (6 bases). CDR3 length equals 15 residues. Germline loops: CDR1 MNHNS, CDR2 SASEGT. V lost 7 bases and J 5 bases, leaving 20 bases between the germline ends. CDR3: CASNLGTPGATEAFF. The CDR3 coding sequence is TGTGCCAGCAACCTGGGGACACCTGGGGCGACTGAAGCTTTCTTT.

This rearrangement joins TRBV6-6 to TRBJ2-1; the D is unclear. Gene TRBJ2-7 matches the end of the DNA better, so the J call may be wrong. Germline V gene data show CDR1 as MNHNY and CDR2 as SVGAGI (reference sequence). The CDR3 extends over 13 amino acids. Here the CDR3 reads CASSSGFYNEQYF. In nucleotides, the CDR3 is TGTGCCAGCAGTTCAGGTTTTTACAATGAGCAGTACTTC.

This clonotype was seen many times. The V call is TRBV27, the J call TRBJ2-7; D is unclear. The CDR3 runs 14 residues. The ends were cut back, 5 bases at V and 3 bases at J, with 14 bases in the middle. The germline V gene encodes CDR1 MNHEY and CDR2 SMNVEV (reference sequence). The CDR3 nucleotides read TGTGCCAGCAGTCCCTCGGGTGGTGGCTACGAGCAGTACTTC. Translating gives CASSPSGGGYEQYF.

The chain links TRBV6-6 to TRBJ1-1; TRBD1 aligns across 7 bases. V gave up 6 bases and J gave up 0 bases; unmatched junction bases: 13. CDR3 size: 17 residues. Germline V gene data show CDR1 as MNHNY and CDR2 as SVGAGI (reference sequence). The CDR3 loop reads CASRYRGGLAMNTEAFF. The CDR3 coding sequence is TGTGCCAGCAGGTACAGGGGAGGCCTTGCAATGAACACTGAAGCTTTCTTT.

V and J are TRBV7-6 and TRBJ1-4; 7 positions match TRBD1. The CDR3 contains 18 residues. Unmatched junction bases numbered 14, after V lost 3 bases and J lost 4 bases. CDR1 and CDR2 (germline): SGHVS, FNYEAQ. The CDR3 DNA reads TGTGCCAGCAGCTTTGAACCCCAGGGGGGCCCCCTTAATGAAAAACTGTTTTTT. Translated, it gives CASSFEPQGGPLNEKLFF.

The V and J genes are TRBV6-1 and TRBJ1-2, with D possibly TRBD1 on 5 matching bases. CDR1 MNHNS and CDR2 SASEGT come from the germline V gene. The CDR3 has 14 residues. Trimming pared 3 bases from V and 0 bases from J, leaving 8 bases between. The CDR3 bases are TGTGCCAGCAGTGAGAGGGGCGCTAACTATGGCTACACCTTC. Protein sequence: CASSERGANYGYTF.

This clonotype has only a few counts. This sequence joins TRBV4-1 and TRBJ1-1, with 7 positions matching TRBD1. CDR3 length equals 15 residues. V lost 1 base, J lost 4 bases, and 6 bases stayed unmatched. In germline, CDR1 is MGHRA, CDR2 YSYEKL. CDR3 nucleotides: TGCGCCAGCAGCCAAGGAGACAGGGCAAGCACTGAAGCTTTCTTT. Translated, it gives CASSQGDRASTEAFF.

This clonotype turned up a few times. The chain couples TRBV10-3 to TRBJ2-2; D ambiguous. The germline V gene has CDR1 ENHRY and CDR2 SYGVKD. The V gene lost 10 bases and the J gene lost 4 bases, with 19 bases spanning the gap. The CDR3 runs 15 residues. This CDR3 reads CANSLGSTGTGELFF. Written as DNA, the CDR3 is TGTGCCAACTCCCTGGGGTCAACTGGCACCGGGGAGCTGTTTTTT.

There are a few counts of this clonotype. This chain uses TRBV12-3 or TRBV12-4 with TRBJ1-4; TRBD1 is a possible D gene (6 bases). V lost 2 bases and J 9 bases, leaving 16 bases between the germline ends. CDR3 size: 15 residues. The CDR3 region has the DNA TGTGCCAGCAGTTTACAGGACAGCCCCAGTCAAAAACTGTTTTTT. Protein sequence: CASSLQDSPSQKLFF.

The genes are TRBV6-1 and TRBJ1-2; possible D gene TRBD1, 6 bases. Per the germline V gene, CDR1 is MNHNS and CDR2 is SASEGT. The germline V and J ends were trimmed by 0 bases and 5 bases, with 19 bases remaining between them. The CDR3 runs 17 residues. The CDR3, as DNA: TGTGCCAGCAGTGAAGCCCTGACAGGAGCCTTGAAATATGGCTACACCTTC. It specifies CASSEALTGALKYGYTF.

The chain employs TRBV28 and TRBJ2-5; a weak D match, TRBD2 (5 bases). The J call may be wrong; the DNA end is better matched by TRBJ2-7. CDR1 is MDHEN, CDR2 SYDVKM, per germline. The CDR3 has 13 amino acids. CDR3 DNA sequence: TGTGCCAGCAGTTTCGGCGACTACTACGAGCAGTACTTC. Protein product: CASSFGDYYEQYF.

This clonotype was recorded a few times. The J gene is TRBJ2-7, the V gene TRBV3-1; 11 bases match TRBD2. J was trimmed by 3 bases and V by 0 bases; bases with no gene match: 4. This CDR3 contains 16 residues. The germline gives CDR1 LGHDT, CDR2 YNNKEL (reference sequence). The CDR3 DNA reads as TGTGCCAGCAGCCAAGACCCGGGGACTAGCGGCTACGAGCAGTACTTC. This codes for CASSQDPGTSGYEQYF.

This chain connects TRBV14 to TRBJ2-7; D is unresolved. The CDR3 extends over 15 amino acids. Germline CDR1 SGHDN, CDR2 FVKESK. V was clipped by 3 bases and J by 2 bases, with 14 bases between them. The CDR3 here is CASSQRVGAPYEQYF. CDR3 sequence (DNA): TGTGCCAGCAGCCAGAGAGTGGGCGCCCCCTACGAGCAGTACTTC. The full variable domain, with the rest looked up from reference TRBV14 and TRBJ2-7, is EAGVTQFPSHSVIEKGQTVTLRCDPISGHDNLYWYRRVMGKEIKFLLHFVKESKQDESGMPNNRFLAERTGGTYSTLKVQPAELEDSGVYFCASSQRVGAPYEQYFGPGTRLTVT.

In this sample, this clonotype turned up once. CDR3 nucleotide sequence: TGTGCCAGCAGCTTGGGGGACAGGGGGACCTACAATGAGCAGTTCTTC. This codes for CASSLGDRGTYNEQFF. This chain connects TRBV5-6 to TRBJ2-1, with 11 bases aligning to TRBD1. Germline CDR1 and CDR2: SGHDT and YYEEEE. CDR3 length: 16 residues. V was clipped by 0 bases and J by 2 bases; unmatched bases: 1.

The DNA for the CDR3 is TGCGCCAGCAGCTTGGAATGGACTAGCCGGTACAATGAGCAGTTCTTC. Protein product: CASSLEWTSRYNEQFF. The chain links TRBV5-1 to TRBJ2-1; TRBD2 agrees at 8 bases. The germline gives CDR1 SGHRS, CDR2 YFSETQ. Germline trimming cut 0 bases from V and 4 bases from J; bases unmatched to any gene: 6. The CDR3 sequence is 16 residues long.

This clonotype was observed a handful of times. V is TRBV6-1 and J is TRBJ1-4; no definite D call. V was trimmed by 6 bases and J by 0 bases, leaving 11 bases between them. The CDR3 totals 15 residues. Per the germline V gene, CDR1 is MNHNS and CDR2 is SASEGT. The CDR3: CASSLRRTTNEKLFF. CDR3 nucleotide sequence: TGTGCCAGCAGCCTAAGACGAACAACTAATGAAAAACTGTTTTTT.

This clonotype has more than one count but fewer than ten. This rearrangement joins TRBV6-5 to TRBJ1-5; 7 nucleotides match TRBD1. V shed 3 bases and J 0 bases; nucleotides not matched to a gene: 2. The CDR3 spans 15 residues. Per germline, CDR1 MNHEY and CDR2 SVGAGI. The CDR3 spells CASSYAGGSNQPQHF. DNA of the CDR3: TGTGCCAGCAGTTATGCAGGGGGTAGCAATCAGCCCCAGCATTTT.